Detailed here is one TCR beta chain. This record comes from a study of tumor T cells in aggressive B-cell lymphoma. V was shortened by 4 bases and J by 3 bases, with 11 bases between the two germline ends. Germline V gene sequence: CDR1 LNHDA, CDR2 SQIVND (reference sequence). The CDR3 spans 14 residues. Data came from immunoSEQ multiplex PCR; TCRdb stores just in-frame clones and leaves some out. The repertoire holds around 5,000 clones, with around 89% as singletons. Specimen: tumor tissue. This chain uses TRBV19 with TRBJ2-3; TRBD1 is a possible D gene (5 bases). The source is an adult with diffuse large B cell lymphoma. This CDR3 reads CASSKTDPTDTQYF. In DNA, the CDR3 is TGTGCCAGTAGTAAGACAGACCCGACAGATACGCAGTATTTT.